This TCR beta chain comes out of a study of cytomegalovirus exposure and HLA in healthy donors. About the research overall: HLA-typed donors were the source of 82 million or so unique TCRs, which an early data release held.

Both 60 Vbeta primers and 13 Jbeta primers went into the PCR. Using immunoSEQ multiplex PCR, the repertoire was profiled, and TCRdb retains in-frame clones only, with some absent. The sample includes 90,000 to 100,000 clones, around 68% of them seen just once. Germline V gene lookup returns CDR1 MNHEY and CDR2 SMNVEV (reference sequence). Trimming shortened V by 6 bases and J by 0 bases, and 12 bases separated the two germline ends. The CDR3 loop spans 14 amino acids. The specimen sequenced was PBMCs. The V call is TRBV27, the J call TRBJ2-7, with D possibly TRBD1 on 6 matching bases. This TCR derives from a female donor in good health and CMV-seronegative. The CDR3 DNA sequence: TGTGCCAGCAGATGGACAGCCAGCTCCTACGAGCAGTACTTC. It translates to CASRWTASSYEQYF.